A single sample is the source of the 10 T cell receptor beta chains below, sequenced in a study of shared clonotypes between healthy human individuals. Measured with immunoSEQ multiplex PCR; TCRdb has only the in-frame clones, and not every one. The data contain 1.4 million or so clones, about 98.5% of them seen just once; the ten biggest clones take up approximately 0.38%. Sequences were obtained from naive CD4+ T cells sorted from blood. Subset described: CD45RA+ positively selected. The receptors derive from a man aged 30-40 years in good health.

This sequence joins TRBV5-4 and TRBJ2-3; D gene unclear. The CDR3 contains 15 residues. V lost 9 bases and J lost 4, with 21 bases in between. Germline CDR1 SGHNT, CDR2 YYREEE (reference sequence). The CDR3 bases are TGTGCCACCTTTTCACTATCAGGTGGTGCAGATACGCAGTATTTT. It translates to CATFSLSGGADTQYF.

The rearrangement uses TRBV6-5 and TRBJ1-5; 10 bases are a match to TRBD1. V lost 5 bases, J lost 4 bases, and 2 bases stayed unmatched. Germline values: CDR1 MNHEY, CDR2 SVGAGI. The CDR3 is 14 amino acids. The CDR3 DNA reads TGTGCCAGCAGTGGGACAGGGGAGAATCAGCCCCAGCATTTT. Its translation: CASSGTGENQPQHF.

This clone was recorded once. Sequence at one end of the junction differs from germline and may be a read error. CDR3 in DNA: TGTGCTAGCAGCTTAGCGGGACAAAACAATGAGCAGTTCTTC. It yields the protein CASSLAGQNNEQFF. The chain couples TRBV7-7 to TRBJ2-1, with TRBD2 matching over 8 bases. CDR3 size: 14 residues. Germline V CDR1 and CDR2: SSHAT, FNYEAQ (reference sequence). Filled out from reference TRBV7-7 and TRBJ2-1, the complete variable domain reads GAGVSQSPRYKVTKRGQDVTLRCDPISSHATLYWYQQALGQGPEFLTYFNYEAQPDKSGLPSDRFSAERPEGSISTLTIQRTEQRDSAMYRCASSLAGQNNEQFFGPGTRLTVL.

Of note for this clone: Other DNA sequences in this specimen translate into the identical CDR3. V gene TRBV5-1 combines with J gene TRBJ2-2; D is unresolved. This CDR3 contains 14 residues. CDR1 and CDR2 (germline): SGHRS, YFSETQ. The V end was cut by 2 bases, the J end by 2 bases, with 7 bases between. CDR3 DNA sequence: TGCGCCAGCAGCTTTAGCTCAAACACCGGGGAGCTGTTTTTT. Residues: CASSFSSNTGELFF. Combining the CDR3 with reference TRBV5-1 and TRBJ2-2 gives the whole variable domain KAGVTQTPRYLIKTRGQQVTLSCSPISGHRSVSWYQQTPGQGLQFLFEYFSETQRNKGNFPGRFSGRQFSNSRSEMNVSTLELGDSALYLCASSFSSNTGELFFGEGSRLTVL.

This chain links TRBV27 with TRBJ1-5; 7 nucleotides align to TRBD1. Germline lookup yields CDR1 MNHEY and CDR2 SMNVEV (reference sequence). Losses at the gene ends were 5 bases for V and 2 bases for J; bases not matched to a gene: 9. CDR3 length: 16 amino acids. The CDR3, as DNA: TGTGCCAGCAGTCCAACGACAGGGATCCGCAATCAGCCCCAGCATTTT. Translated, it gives CASSPTTGIRNQPQHF.

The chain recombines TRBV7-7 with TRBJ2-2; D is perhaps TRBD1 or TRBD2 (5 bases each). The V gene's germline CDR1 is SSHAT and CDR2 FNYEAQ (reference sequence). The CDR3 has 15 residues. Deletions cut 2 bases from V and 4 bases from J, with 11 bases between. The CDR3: CASSLISGTTGELFF. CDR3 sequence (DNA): TGTGCCAGCAGCTTAATTTCAGGGACCACCGGGGAGCTGTTTTTT.

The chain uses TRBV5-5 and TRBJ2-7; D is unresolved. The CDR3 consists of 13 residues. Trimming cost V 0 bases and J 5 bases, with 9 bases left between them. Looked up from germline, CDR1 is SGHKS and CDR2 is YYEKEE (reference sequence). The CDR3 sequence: CASSLAPVDEQYF. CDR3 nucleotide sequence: TGTGCCAGCAGCTTGGCCCCGGTGGACGAGCAGTACTTC.

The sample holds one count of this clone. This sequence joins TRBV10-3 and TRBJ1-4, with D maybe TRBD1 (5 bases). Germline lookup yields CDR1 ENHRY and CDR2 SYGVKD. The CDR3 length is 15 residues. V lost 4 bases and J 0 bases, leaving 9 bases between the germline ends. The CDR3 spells CAISGETATNEKLFF. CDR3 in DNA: TGTGCCATCAGTGGGGAGACAGCAACTAATGAAAAACTGTTTTTT.

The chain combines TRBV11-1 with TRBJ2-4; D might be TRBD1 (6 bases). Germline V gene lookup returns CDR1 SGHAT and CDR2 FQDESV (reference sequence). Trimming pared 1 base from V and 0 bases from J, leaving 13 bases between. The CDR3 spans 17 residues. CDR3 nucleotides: TGTGCCAGCAGCTTAGAAGGCAGGGGCCTAGCCAAAAACATTCAGTACTTC. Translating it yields CASSLEGRGLAKNIQYF.

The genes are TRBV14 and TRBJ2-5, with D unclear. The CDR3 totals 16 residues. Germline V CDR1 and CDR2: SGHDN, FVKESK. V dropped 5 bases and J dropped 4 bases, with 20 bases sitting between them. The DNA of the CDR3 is TGTGCCAGCAGCGTTTCCGGGTTTCGTACTATAGAGACCCAGTACTTC. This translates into CASSVSGFRTIETQYF. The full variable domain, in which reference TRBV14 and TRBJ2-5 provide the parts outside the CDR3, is EAGVTQFPSHSVIEKGQTVTLRCDPISGHDNLYWYRRVMGKEIKFLLHFVKESKQDESGMPNNRFLAERTGGTYSTLKVQPAELEDSGVYFCASSVSGFRTIETQYFGPGTRLLVL.